A single sample is the source of the 2 T cell receptor beta chains below, sequenced in a study of shared clonotypes between healthy human individuals. Repertoires were generated with immunoSEQ multiplex PCR, while TCRdb's copy carries only in-frame clones and drops some. The profile shows about 2.4 million clones, about 92% of them singletons. The sample taken for sequencing was naive CD4+ T cells sorted from blood. The subset denotes: CD45RA+ positively selected. These receptors originate from a man aged 18 to 29 in good health.

Worth noting for this clone: A far larger clone is one nucleotide away, so this likely arose from a read error. The genes are TRBV2 and TRBJ2-2; 10 bases match TRBD2. CDR1 and CDR2 from the germline V gene are SNHLY and FYNNEI. This CDR3 has 16 amino acids. DNA of the CDR3: TGTGCCAGCAGACCACCTACTAGCGGGAACACCGGGGGGCTGTTTTTT. It codes for CASRPPTSGNTGGLFF.

This chain connects TRBV7-9 to TRBJ1-3; tentatively, D is TRBD1 (6 bases). The CDR3 extends over 11 amino acids. V lost 5 bases, J lost 14 bases, and 13 bases lay in between. Germline CDR1 SEHNR, CDR2 FQNEAQ (reference sequence). The CDR3 DNA reads TGTGCCAGCAGCCAGTCCGGGACATTATATTTT. Its protein product is CASSQSGTLYF.